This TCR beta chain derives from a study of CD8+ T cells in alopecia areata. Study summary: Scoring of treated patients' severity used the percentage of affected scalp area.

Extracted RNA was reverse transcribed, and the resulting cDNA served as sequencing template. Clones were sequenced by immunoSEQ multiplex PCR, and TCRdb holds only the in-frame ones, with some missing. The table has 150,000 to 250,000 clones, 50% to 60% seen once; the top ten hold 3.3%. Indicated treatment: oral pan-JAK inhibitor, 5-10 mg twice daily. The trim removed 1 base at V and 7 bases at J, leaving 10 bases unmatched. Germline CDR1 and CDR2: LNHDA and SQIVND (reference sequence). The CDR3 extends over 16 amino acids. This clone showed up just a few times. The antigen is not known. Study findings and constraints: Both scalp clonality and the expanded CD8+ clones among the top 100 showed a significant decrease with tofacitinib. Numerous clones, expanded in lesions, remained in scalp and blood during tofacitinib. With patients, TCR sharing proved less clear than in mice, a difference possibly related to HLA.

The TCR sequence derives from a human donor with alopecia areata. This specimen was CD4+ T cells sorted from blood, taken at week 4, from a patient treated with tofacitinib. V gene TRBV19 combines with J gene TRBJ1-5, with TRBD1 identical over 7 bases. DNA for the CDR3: TGTGCCAGTAGTATAGGCGGACAGGCCCTTCGGCAGCCCCAGCATTTT. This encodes CASSIGGQALRQPQHF.